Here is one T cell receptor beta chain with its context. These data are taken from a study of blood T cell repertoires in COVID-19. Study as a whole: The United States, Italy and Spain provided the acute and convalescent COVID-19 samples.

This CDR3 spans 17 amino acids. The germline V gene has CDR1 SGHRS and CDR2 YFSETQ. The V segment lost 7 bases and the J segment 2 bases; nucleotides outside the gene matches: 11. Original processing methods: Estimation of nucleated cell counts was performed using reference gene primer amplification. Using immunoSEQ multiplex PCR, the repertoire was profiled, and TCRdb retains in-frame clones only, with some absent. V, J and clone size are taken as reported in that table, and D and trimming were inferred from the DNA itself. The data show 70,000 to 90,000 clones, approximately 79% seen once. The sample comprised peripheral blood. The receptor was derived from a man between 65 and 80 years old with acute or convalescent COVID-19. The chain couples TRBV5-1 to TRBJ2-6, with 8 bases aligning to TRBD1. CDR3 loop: CASSRGTGEPGANVLTF. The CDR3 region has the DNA TGCGCCAGCTCGAGGGGGACAGGCGAGCCTGGGGCCAACGTCCTGACTTTC.